This is a list of T cell receptor beta chains from one sample in a study of shared clonotypes between healthy human individuals. Some clones are missing from TCRdb's copy, which holds only in-frame ones; the method was immunoSEQ multiplex PCR. The sample includes some 300,000 clones, around four fifths of them seen just once. Specimen: memory CD4+ T cells sorted from blood. Receptor source: a man aged 25 to 45 in good health. The CDR3 runs from the conserved cysteine through the conserved F or W. The D gene is left open where the match is weak. Size is omitted from some rows. Given values are once, few, many or a class for expanded clones.

.	TRBV5-4	TRBJ2-2	once	CASSALGNTNTGELFF	TGTGCCAGCAGCGCCCTCGGGAACACGAACACCGGGGAGCTGTTTTTT
TRBD1	TRBV5-1	TRBJ2-7	.	CASSFTQGVYEQYF	TGCGCCAGCAGCTTTACTCAGGGGGTCTACGAGCAGTACTTC
.	TRBV7-2	TRBJ2-7	.	CASMDPLSYEQYF	TGTGCCAGCATGGACCCGCTAAGCTACGAGCAGTACTTC
TRBD2	TRBV7-3	TRBJ2-1	once	CASSLGLADFNEQFF	TGTGCCAGCAGCTTGGGACTAGCGGACTTCAATGAGCAGTTCTTC
TRBD2	TRBV5-4	TRBJ2-2	.	CASRGGLAGVHGELFF	TGTGCCAGCAGAGGGGGACTAGCGGGAGTTCACGGGGAGCTGTTTTTT
TRBD2	TRBV25-1	TRBJ2-2	.	CASSYSGSPGELFF	TGTGCCAGCAGTTATAGCGGGAGCCCCGGGGAGCTGTTTTTT
TRBD1	TRBV5-4	TRBJ1-1	many	CASSPGQGAAFF	TGTGCCAGCAGCCCGGGACAGGGGGCCGCTTTCTTT
.	TRBV13	TRBJ2-2	.	CASSPPPGRRTGELFF	TGTGCCAGCAGCCCGCCTCCGGGCCGAAGGACCGGGGAGCTGTTTTTT
TRBD1	TRBV4-1	TRBJ2-1	.	CASRQTGDNEQFF	TGCGCCAGCCGGCAGACAGGGGACAATGAGCAGTTCTTC
.	TRBV9	TRBJ2-3	.	CASSVDRSSRGTQYF	TGTGCCAGCAGCGTAGACAGGTCGTCGAGGGGTACGCAGTATTTT